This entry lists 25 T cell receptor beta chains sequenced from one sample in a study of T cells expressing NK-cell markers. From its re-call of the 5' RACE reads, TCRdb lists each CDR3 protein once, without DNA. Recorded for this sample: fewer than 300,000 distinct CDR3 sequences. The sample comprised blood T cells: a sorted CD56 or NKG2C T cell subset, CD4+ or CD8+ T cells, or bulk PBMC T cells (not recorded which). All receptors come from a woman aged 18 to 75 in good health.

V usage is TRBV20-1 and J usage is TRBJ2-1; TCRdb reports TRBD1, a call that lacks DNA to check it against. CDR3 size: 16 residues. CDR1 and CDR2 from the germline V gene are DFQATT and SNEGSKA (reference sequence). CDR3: CSARDDGGSAHNEQFF.

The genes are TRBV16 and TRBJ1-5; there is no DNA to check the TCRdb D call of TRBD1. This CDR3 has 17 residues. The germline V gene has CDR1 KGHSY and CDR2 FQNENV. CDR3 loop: CASSQIGGINSNQPQHF.

The CDR3 region is CATKLEGANTEAFF. V is TRBV6-5 and J is TRBJ1-1. CDR3 length: 14 residues. The germline CDR1 and CDR2 sequences are MNHEY and SVGAGI.

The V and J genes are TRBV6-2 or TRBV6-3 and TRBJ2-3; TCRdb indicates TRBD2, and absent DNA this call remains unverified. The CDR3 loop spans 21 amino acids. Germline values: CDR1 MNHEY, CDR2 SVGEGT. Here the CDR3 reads CASSPPRGKGLGGHSTDTQYF.

This CDR3 reads CASSLTRASPNQPQHF. This chain joins TRBV6-1 and TRBJ1-5. Germline CDR1 reads MNHNS; CDR2 reads SASEGT. This CDR3 spans 16 amino acids.

This chain's CDR3 is CASSMTGRETQYF. The chain combines TRBV12-3 or TRBV12-4 with TRBJ2-5; TCRdb proposes TRBD1, but this gene call is untestable without DNA. The CDR3 length is 13 residues.

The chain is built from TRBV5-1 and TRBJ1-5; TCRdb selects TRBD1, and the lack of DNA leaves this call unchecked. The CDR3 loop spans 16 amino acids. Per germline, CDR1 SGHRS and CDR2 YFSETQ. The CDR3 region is CASSPDGGTSNQPQHF.

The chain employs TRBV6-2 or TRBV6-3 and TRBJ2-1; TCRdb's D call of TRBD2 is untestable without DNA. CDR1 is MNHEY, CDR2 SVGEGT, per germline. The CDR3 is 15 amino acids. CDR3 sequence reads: CATTSGGKAYNEQFF.

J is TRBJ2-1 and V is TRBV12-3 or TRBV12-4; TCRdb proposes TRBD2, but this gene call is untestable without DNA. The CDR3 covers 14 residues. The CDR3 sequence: CATRPGTSGGGPFF.

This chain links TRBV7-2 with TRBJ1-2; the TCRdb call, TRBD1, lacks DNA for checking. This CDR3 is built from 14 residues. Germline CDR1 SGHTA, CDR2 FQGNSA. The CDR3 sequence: CASSLAGDVGGYTF. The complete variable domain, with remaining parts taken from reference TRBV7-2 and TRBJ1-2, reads GAGVSQSPSNKVTEKGKDVELRCDPISGHTALYWYRQSLGQGLEFLIYFQGNSAPDKSGLPSDRFSAERTGGSVSTLTIQRTQQEDSAVYLCASSLAGDVGGYTFGSGTRLTVV.

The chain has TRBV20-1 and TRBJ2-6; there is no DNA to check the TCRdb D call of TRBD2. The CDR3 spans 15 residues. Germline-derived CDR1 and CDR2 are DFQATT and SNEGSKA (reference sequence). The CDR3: CSAPQRASGANVLTF.

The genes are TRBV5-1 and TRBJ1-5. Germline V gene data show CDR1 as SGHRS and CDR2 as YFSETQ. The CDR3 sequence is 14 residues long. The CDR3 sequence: CASSLVGMHQPQHF.

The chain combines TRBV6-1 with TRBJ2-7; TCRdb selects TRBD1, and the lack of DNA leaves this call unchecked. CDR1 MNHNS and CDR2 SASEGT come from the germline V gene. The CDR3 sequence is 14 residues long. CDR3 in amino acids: CASRHGRFLWEQYF.

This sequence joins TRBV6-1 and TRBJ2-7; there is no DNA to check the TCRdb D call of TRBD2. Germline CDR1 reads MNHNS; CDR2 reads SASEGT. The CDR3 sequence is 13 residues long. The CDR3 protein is CASSQGTLYEQYF.

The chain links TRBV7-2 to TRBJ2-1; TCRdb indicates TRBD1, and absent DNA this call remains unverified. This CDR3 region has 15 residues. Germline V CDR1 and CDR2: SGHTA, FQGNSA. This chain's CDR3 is CASSLNGGKGNEQFF. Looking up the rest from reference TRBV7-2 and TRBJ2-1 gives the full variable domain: GAGVSQSPSNKVTEKGKDVELRCDPISGHTALYWYRQSLGQGLEFLIYFQGNSAPDKSGLPSDRFSAERTGGSVSTLTIQRTQQEDSAVYLCASSLNGGKGNEQFFGPGTRLTVL.

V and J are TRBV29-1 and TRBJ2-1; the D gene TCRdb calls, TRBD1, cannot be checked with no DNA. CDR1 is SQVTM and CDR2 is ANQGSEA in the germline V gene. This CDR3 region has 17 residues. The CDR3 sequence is CSVAGTGTSGVSNEQFF.

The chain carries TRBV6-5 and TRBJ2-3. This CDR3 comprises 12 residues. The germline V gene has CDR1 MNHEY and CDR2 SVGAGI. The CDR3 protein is CASSFSSGTQYF.

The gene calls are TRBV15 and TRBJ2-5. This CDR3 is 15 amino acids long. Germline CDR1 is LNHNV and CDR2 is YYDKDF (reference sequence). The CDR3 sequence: CATSRASAGTQTQYF.

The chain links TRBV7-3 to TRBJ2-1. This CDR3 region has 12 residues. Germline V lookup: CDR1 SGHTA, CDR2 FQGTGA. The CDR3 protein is CASSSNGNEQFF.

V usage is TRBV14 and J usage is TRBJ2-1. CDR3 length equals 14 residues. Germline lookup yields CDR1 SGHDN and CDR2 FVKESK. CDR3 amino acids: CASSQEGSYNEQFF.

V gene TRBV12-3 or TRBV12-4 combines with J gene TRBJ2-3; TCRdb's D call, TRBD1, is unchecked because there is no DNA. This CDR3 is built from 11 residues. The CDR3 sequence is CASTTGDYPYF.

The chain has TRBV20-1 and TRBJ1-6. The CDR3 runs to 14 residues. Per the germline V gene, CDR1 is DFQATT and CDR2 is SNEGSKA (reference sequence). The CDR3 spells CSARDRQGGSPLHF.

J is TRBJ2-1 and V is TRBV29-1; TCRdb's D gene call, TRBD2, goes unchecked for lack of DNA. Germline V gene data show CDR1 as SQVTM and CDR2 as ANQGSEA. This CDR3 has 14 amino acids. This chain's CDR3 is CSVVPSGAYNEQFF.

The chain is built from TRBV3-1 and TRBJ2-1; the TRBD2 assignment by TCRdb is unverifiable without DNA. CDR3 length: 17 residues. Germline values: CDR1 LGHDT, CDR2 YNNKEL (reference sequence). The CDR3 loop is CASSHFQDGGFYNEQFF.

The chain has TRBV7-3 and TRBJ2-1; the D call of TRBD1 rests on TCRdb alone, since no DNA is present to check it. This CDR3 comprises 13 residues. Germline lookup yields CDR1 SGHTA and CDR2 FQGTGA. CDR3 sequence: CASSLNGGNEQFF.